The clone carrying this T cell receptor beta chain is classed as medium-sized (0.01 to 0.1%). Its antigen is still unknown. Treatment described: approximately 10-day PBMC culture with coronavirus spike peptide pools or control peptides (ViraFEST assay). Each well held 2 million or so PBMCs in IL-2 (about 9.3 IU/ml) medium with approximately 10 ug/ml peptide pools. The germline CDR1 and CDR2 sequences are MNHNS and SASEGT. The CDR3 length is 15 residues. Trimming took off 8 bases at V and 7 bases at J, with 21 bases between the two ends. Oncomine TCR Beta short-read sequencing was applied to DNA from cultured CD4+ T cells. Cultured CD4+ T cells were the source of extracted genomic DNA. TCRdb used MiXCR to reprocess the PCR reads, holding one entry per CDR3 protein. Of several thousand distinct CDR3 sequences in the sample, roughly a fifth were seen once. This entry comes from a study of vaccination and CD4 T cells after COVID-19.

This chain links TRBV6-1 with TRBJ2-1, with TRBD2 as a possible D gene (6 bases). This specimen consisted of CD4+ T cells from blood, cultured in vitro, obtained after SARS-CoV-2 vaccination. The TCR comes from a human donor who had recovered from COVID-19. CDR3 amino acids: CASSIAGTGLNEQFF. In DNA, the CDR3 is TGTGCCAGCTCGATCGCCGGGACTGGCCTTAATGAGCAGTTCTTC.